This note documents a single T cell receptor beta chain sequence. The antigen remains unidentified. In TCRdb, the RT-PCR reads were re-called with MiXCR into one record per CDR3 protein. This table holds 250,000 to 350,000 distinct CDR3 sequences, about 20% found once. This CDR3 comprises 14 residues. CDR1 and CDR2 from the germline V gene are MNHNS and SASEGT. The V and J ends lost 6 bases and 0 bases, in that order; junction bases with no gene match: 4. The record originates from a study of response to subunit inactivated influenza vaccine. Study-level points and caveats: Few additional T cells are recruited per seasonal influenza vaccination, authors suggested.

The input for sequencing was PBMCs from blood, taken approximately 20 months after vaccination. The V call is TRBV6-1, the J call TRBJ1-1; TRBD1 agrees at 7 bases. The origin of this receptor is a man between 50 and 75 years old who received an inactivated influenza vaccine. The CDR3 loop is CASRTGWMNTEAFF. CDR3 DNA: TGTGCCAGCAGGACAGGGTGGATGAACACTGAAGCTTTCTTT.